A single sample is the source of the 24 T cell receptor beta chains below, sequenced in a study of blood T cell repertoires in COVID-19. Only in-frame clones appear in the TCRdb table, and some are missing; sequencing was by immunoSEQ multiplex PCR. The table includes about 230,000 clones, 80% to 90% detected once. The sample comprised peripheral blood. Receptors were obtained from a man aged 35 to 55 with acute or convalescent COVID-19.

The CDR3 sequence: CASSLMGQGSDTQYF. Here the CDR3 DNA reads TGTGCCAGCAGCTTGATGGGACAGGGGTCAGATACGCAGTATTTT. V and J are TRBV5-6 and TRBJ2-3; 10 bases align to TRBD1. The CDR3 has 15 amino acids. Germline lookup yields CDR1 SGHDT and CDR2 YYEEEE. The V and J ends lost 1 base and 4 bases, in that order; junction bases with no gene match: 3.

The rearrangement links TRBV7-9 to TRBJ1-3; 7 bases map to TRBD1. The CDR3 totals 16 residues. The V segment lost 5 bases and the J segment 4 bases; nucleotides outside the gene matches: 11. The germline V gene has CDR1 SEHNR and CDR2 FQNEAQ (reference sequence). The CDR3 region has the DNA TGTGCCAGCAGCGCACAGGGGAAGTTGGCCGGAAACACCATATATTTT. Encoded protein: CASSAQGKLAGNTIYF.

This clone has just one count. V is TRBV6-5 and J is TRBJ2-5; 7 bases are a match to TRBD1. Germline CDR1 MNHEY, CDR2 SVGAGI. V was pared by 4 bases and J by 6 bases, with 5 bases of the junction left unmatched. This CDR3 is built from 13 residues. The CDR3: CASSWDRGKTQYF. The CDR3 coding sequence is TGTGCCAGCAGTTGGGACAGAGGGAAGACCCAGTACTTC.

This clone appeared a single time. J is TRBJ1-1 and V is TRBV4-3; D call uncertain. Germline V CDR1 and CDR2: LGHNA, YSLEER. The ends were cut back, 0 bases at V and 1 base at J, with 12 bases in the middle. This CDR3 has 16 amino acids. CDR3: CASSQDVRLPNTEAFF. As DNA, the CDR3 is TGCGCCAGCAGCCAAGATGTGCGGTTGCCGAACACTGAAGCTTTCTTT.

The genes are TRBV6-2 or TRBV6-3 and TRBJ2-3; weak D call: TRBD1 (6 bases). Germline V gives CDR1 MNHEY, CDR2 SVGEGT. The CDR3 spans 13 residues. Trimming left V 2 bases short and J 5 bases short, with 8 bases between. This chain's CDR3 is CASSYRQEDTQYF. The CDR3 DNA reads TGTGCCAGCAGTTACCGACAGGAAGATACGCAGTATTTT.

The table lists this clone with a count of one. V and J are TRBV10-2 and TRBJ1-2; 10 bases are shared with TRBD1. J lost 6 bases, V lost 6 bases, and 7 bases had no gene match. CDR1 WSHSY and CDR2 SAAADI come from the germline V gene. CDR3 length: 14 amino acids. This CDR3 is CASSKGGQGNGYTF. CDR3 nucleotide sequence: TGCGCCAGCAGCAAGGGGGGACAGGGGAATGGCTACACCTTC.

Concerning this clone itself: The sample holds other DNA sequences that translate to the same CDR3. J is TRBJ2-2 and V is TRBV11-2; no clear D. The length of the CDR3 is 15 residues. CDR1 is SGHAT and CDR2 is FQNNGV in the germline V gene. The V gene lost 1 base and the J gene lost 1 base, with 7 bases spanning the gap. In nucleotides, the CDR3 is TGTGCCAGCAGCTTAGCTAGGCGGAACACCGGGGAGCTGTTTTTT. Its protein is CASSLARRNTGELFF.

The genes are TRBV18 and TRBJ1-3; no clear D gene. CDR3 size: 14 residues. CDR1 KGHSH and CDR2 LQKENI come from the germline V gene. Trimming removed 2 bases from V and 0 bases from J, with 5 bases in between. The CDR3 spells CASSPNSSGNTIYF. The CDR3 DNA follows: TGTGCCAGCTCACCAAACAGCTCTGGAAACACCATATATTTT.

This sequence joins TRBV5-1 and TRBJ1-3; TRBD1 might be the D (6 bases). CDR1 and CDR2 (germline): SGHRS, YFSETQ. The V end was cut by 2 bases, the J end by 4 bases, with 19 bases between. The CDR3 sequence is 17 residues long. The DNA of the CDR3 is TGCGCCAGCAGCTTCAACCCGGCCGGACAGACCGGAAACACCATATATTTT. The encoded protein is CASSFNPAGQTGNTIYF.

This clone was seen a few times. This chain connects TRBV2 to TRBJ2-7, with no clear D. Trimming took off 4 bases at V and 6 bases at J, with 7 bases between the two ends. This CDR3 is built from 11 residues. The germline V gene has CDR1 SNHLY and CDR2 FYNNEI. CDR3 loop: CASSVLSEQYF. As DNA, the CDR3 is TGTGCCAGCAGTGTCCTCTCCGAGCAGTACTTC.

This sequence joins TRBV5-1 and TRBJ1-4, with TRBD1 matching over 11 bases. V was pared by 5 bases and J by 10 bases, with 4 bases of the junction left unmatched. The CDR3 totals 13 residues. From germline, CDR1 is SGHRS and CDR2 YFSETQ. The CDR3 sequence: CASRPGTGGKLFF. The CDR3 DNA reads as TGCGCCAGCAGGCCCGGGACAGGGGGAAAACTGTTTTTT.

The count of this clone is one. The rearrangement uses TRBV7-3 and TRBJ1-1, with a possible D match to TRBD1 (6 bases). V lost 1 base and J lost 0, with 9 bases in between. The CDR3 contains 15 residues. Germline CDR1 SGHTA, CDR2 FQGTGA. CDR3 DNA: TGTGCCAGCAGCTTAAGTCAGGGGATGAACACTGAAGCTTTCTTT. It is translated as CASSLSQGMNTEAFF.

The genes are TRBV12-3 or TRBV12-4 and TRBJ2-3, with 7 bases matching TRBD2. This CDR3 has 13 residues. J was trimmed by 2 bases and V by 10 bases; bases with no gene match: 6. CDR3 region: CATSRDYTDTQYF. The CDR3 bases are TGTGCCACTAGTCGGGACTACACAGATACGCAGTATTTT.

This chain connects TRBV30 to TRBJ1-2; D perhaps matches TRBD1 (5 bases). This CDR3 is 14 amino acids long. Trimming removed 0 bases from V and 1 base from J, with 9 bases in between. CDR1 is GTSNPN and CDR2 is SVGIG in the germline V gene (reference sequence). This CDR3 reads CAWSVGGDNYGYTF. The CDR3 nucleotides read TGTGCCTGGAGTGTTGGGGGGGATAACTATGGCTACACCTTC.

V and J are TRBV11-2 and TRBJ2-1; 8 bases map to TRBD2. The CDR3 is made up of 17 amino acids. V lost 1 base to trimming and J lost 0 bases; unmatched junction nucleotides: 5. Germline assignment: CDR1 SGHAT and CDR2 FQNNGV. CDR3 nucleotide sequence: TGTGCCAGCAGCTTAGTTCTAGCGGGTGGCTCCTACAATGAGCAGTTCTTC. This codes for CASSLVLAGGSYNEQFF.

This sequence joins TRBV27 and TRBJ1-2; weak D call: TRBD1 (5 bases). The germline gives CDR1 MNHEY, CDR2 SMNVEV (reference sequence). V dropped 2 bases and J dropped 3 bases, with 16 bases sitting between them. CDR3 size: 16 residues. The CDR3 loop reads CASSLVGTGSHYGYTF. The CDR3 DNA follows: TGTGCCAGCAGTTTAGTAGGAACAGGTTCTCACTATGGCTACACCTTC.

V and J are TRBV27 and TRBJ2-7; D is perhaps TRBD1 (6 bases). There are 11 residues in the CDR3. CDR1 and CDR2 from the germline V gene are MNHEY and SMNVEV (reference sequence). Trimming took off 3 bases at V and 6 bases at J, with 6 bases between the two ends. The CDR3 nucleotides are TGTGCCAGCAGTTTGGGGGCCGAGCAGTACTTC. Translated, it gives CASSLGAEQYF.

The chain employs TRBV7-9 and TRBJ2-3, with a weak D call TRBD1 (6 bases). CDR1 and CDR2 from the germline V gene are SEHNR and FQNEAQ (reference sequence). V lost 0 bases to trimming and J lost 2 bases, with 9 bases between them. This CDR3 contains 15 residues. The DNA for the CDR3 is TGTGCCAGCAGCTTAGCGGGGGCACACACAGATACGCAGTATTTT. Its translation: CASSLAGAHTDTQYF.

The genes are TRBV5-6 and TRBJ1-5, with D perhaps TRBD1 (6 bases). Germline V gene data show CDR1 as SGHDT and CDR2 as YYEEEE. The germline V and J ends were trimmed by 0 bases and 4 bases, with 11 bases remaining between them. This CDR3 is built from 15 residues. In nucleotides, the CDR3 is TGTGCCAGCAGCTTGGGGGGGCCTGGGAATCAGCCCCAGCATTTT. This gives the protein CASSLGGPGNQPQHF.

V gene TRBV4-2 combines with J gene TRBJ1-5; D remains ambiguous. V was clipped by 1 base and J by 5 bases, with 12 bases between them. Per the germline V gene, CDR1 is LGHNA and CDR2 is YNFKEQ. The CDR3 is 15 residues long. The CDR3 region has the DNA TGTGCCAGCAGCCAAGGGCAGGTAACCGATCAGCCCCAGCATTTT. This gives the protein CASSQGQVTDQPQHF.

This chain joins TRBV24-1 and TRBJ2-1; 7 nucleotides line up with TRBD1. CDR3 length: 12 amino acids. J lost 7 bases, V lost 6 bases, and 2 bases had no gene match. CDR1 is KGHDR and CDR2 is SFDVKD in the germline V gene. DNA of the CDR3: TGTGCCACCAGTCTGACAGGGAATGAGCAGTTCTTC. It encodes CATSLTGNEQFF.

This clone showed up just a few times. The chain joins TRBV5-4 to TRBJ1-2; tentative D call: TRBD1 (5 bases). Germline CDR1 and CDR2: SGHNT and YYREEE (reference sequence). V shed 1 base and J shed 8 bases, with 21 bases lying between them. CDR3 length equals 16 residues. The CDR3 sequence is CASSLSLGGSVEGYTF. The DNA for the CDR3 is TGTGCCAGCAGCTTGAGTTTGGGGGGATCTGTGGAGGGCTACACCTTC.

The J gene is TRBJ2-5, the V gene TRBV5-6; TRBD1 might be the D (5 bases). V shed 4 bases and J shed 0 bases, with 13 bases lying between them. The germline V gene encodes CDR1 SGHDT and CDR2 YYEEEE. This CDR3 region has 15 residues. CDR3 bases: TGTGCCAGCAGCCCGCTGGGGCTAAACCAAGAGACCCAGTACTTC. Protein sequence: CASSPLGLNQETQYF. Full variable domain (rest looked up from reference TRBV5-6 and TRBJ2-5): DAGVTQSPTHLIKTRGQQVTLRCSPKSGHDTVSWYQQALGQGPQFIFQYYEEEERQRGNFPDRFSGHQFPNYSSELNVNALLLGDSALYLCASSPLGLNQETQYFGPGTRLLVL.

The gene calls are TRBV5-1 and TRBJ2-7; D ambiguous. The germline gives CDR1 SGHRS, CDR2 YFSETQ. CDR3 length equals 14 residues. Deletions cut 1 base from V and 1 base from J, with 9 bases between. The CDR3 DNA is TGCGCCAGCAGCTTGATTGCAGGTTCCTACGAGCAGTACTTC. The encoded protein is CASSLIAGSYEQYF.